Shown below are 26 T cell receptor beta chains from a single sample sequenced in a study of CD8 T cells in ankylosing spondylitis. Study results and caveats: Roughly eight highly homologous variants made up a TCR beta motif, and this motif appeared characteristic of ankylosing spondylitis blood.

No antigen has been identified for these receptors. In TCRdb, the 5' RACE reads were re-called with MiXCR into one record per CDR3 protein. The repertoire includes about 540,000 distinct CDR3 sequences, roughly an eighth of them detected once, and over 6.5% sits in the top ten. Sequencing used blood, either unsorted or a sorted T cell fraction (not recorded which). These receptors were collected from a male donor with ankylosing spondylitis.

Points on this clonotype: The conserved final phenylalanine or tryptophan is absent from the CDR3, which likely points to a read error. The J gene is TRBJ2-2, the V gene TRBV12-3 or TRBV12-4; D unresolved. This CDR3 region has 14 residues. The V and J ends lost 8 bases and 3 bases respectively, with 13 bases between them. The CDR3 spells CASYSGRYTGELFL. The CDR3 nucleotides are TGTGCCAGCTATTCCGGGCGGTACACCGGGGAGCTGTTTCTT.

This clonotype was found a few times. The chain recombines TRBV6-2 or TRBV6-3 with TRBJ1-2; D call uncertain. Germline V gene lookup returns CDR1 MNHEY and CDR2 SVGEGT. This CDR3 comprises 13 residues. The V gene lost 2 bases and the J gene lost 6 bases, with 10 bases spanning the gap. The CDR3 protein is CASSYPEVHGYTF. As DNA, the CDR3 is TGTGCCAGCAGTTACCCGGAGGTCCATGGCTACACCTTC.

V gene TRBV7-9 combines with J gene TRBJ2-7; 7 nucleotides agree with TRBD1. CDR1 SEHNR and CDR2 FQNEAQ come from the germline V gene (reference sequence). This CDR3 is 16 amino acids long. V was clipped by 4 bases and J by 7 bases; unmatched bases: 16. As DNA, the CDR3 is TGTGCCAGCAGCTCGGAACTCGGACAGGTGTGGGGAGAGCAGTACGTC. Its protein product is CASSSELGQVWGEQYV.

CDR3 protein: CASSQGGAEETQYF. CDR3 DNA sequence: TGTGCCAGCAGCCAAGGAGGGGCTGAAGAGACCCAGTACTTC. This chain connects TRBV4-2 to TRBJ2-5; TRBD1 or TRBD2 may be the D gene (5 bases each). The germline gives CDR1 LGHNA, CDR2 YNFKEQ. V lost 1 base to trimming and J lost 3 bases, with 9 bases between them. The CDR3 covers 14 residues.

This clonotype was picked up many times. This sequence joins TRBV27 and TRBJ2-1, with no clear D. The germline V gene encodes CDR1 MNHEY and CDR2 SMNVEV (reference sequence). The CDR3 totals 12 residues. The V gene lost 5 bases and the J gene lost 8 bases, with 10 bases spanning the gap. CDR3 region: CASSMDDHEQFF. In DNA form, the CDR3 reads TGTGCCAGCAGTATGGATGACCATGAGCAGTTCTTC.

This clonotype was counted a few times. The gene calls are TRBV27 and TRBJ1-4; D possibly corresponds to TRBD1 (5 bases). Germline CDR1 reads MNHEY; CDR2 reads SMNVEV (reference sequence). This CDR3 is 16 amino acids long. V lost 5 bases, J lost 3 bases, and 16 bases lay in between. The CDR3 coding sequence is TGTGCCAGCAGTCCGACTCACAGGTTCTCTAATGAAAAACTGTTTTTT. This codes for CASSPTHRFSNEKLFF.

The chain couples TRBV20-1 to TRBJ1-1; D not resolved. CDR3 length equals 12 residues. Germline V CDR1 and CDR2: DFQATT, SNEGSKA (reference sequence). The ends were cut back, 1 base at V and 4 bases at J, with 7 bases in the middle. CDR3 protein: CSARGGLTEAFF. The CDR3 bases are TGCAGTGCTAGAGGCGGACTCACTGAAGCTTTCTTT.

The table lists this clonotype with many counts. This rearrangement joins TRBV27 to TRBJ1-4, with TRBD1 identical over 10 bases. Trimming took 4 bases from V and 0 from J; bases not matched to a gene: 5. CDR3 length equals 17 residues. Looked up from germline, CDR1 is MNHEY and CDR2 is SMNVEV (reference sequence). This CDR3 is CASSSGQGRATNEKLFF. CDR3 coding DNA: TGTGCCAGCAGTTCGGGACAGGGGCGTGCAACTAATGAAAAACTGTTTTTT.

This clonotype has at least ten counts. The chain combines TRBV5-1 with TRBJ1-2; 10 bases line up with TRBD1. This CDR3 contains 13 residues. V dropped 5 bases and J dropped 6; count of bases not matched to a gene: 4. Per germline, CDR1 SGHRS and CDR2 YFSETQ. The CDR3 sequence is CASRPGQGDGYTF. CDR3 bases: TGCGCCAGCAGACCCGGACAGGGGGATGGCTACACCTTC. Based on the CDR3 plus reference TRBV5-1 and TRBJ1-2, the full variable domain is KAGVTQTPRYLIKTRGQQVTLSCSPISGHRSVSWYQQTPGQGLQFLFEYFSETQRNKGNFPGRFSGRQFSNSRSEMNVSTLELGDSALYLCASRPGQGDGYTFGSGTRLTVV.

This clonotype was found a few times. The chain carries TRBV25-1 and TRBJ2-2; TRBD1 or TRBD2 may be the D gene (5 bases each). Germline assignment: CDR1 MGHDK and CDR2 SYGVNS. The CDR3 totals 15 residues. The V end lost 5 bases, the J end lost 4 bases, and 14 bases lay between the germline ends. This chain's CDR3 is CASSTSGTVTGELFF. CDR3 bases: TGTGCCAGCAGTACGTCCGGGACGGTCACCGGGGAGCTGTTTTTT.

This chain links TRBV3-1 with TRBJ2-1; D unclear. The length of the CDR3 is 15 residues. Germline CDR1 and CDR2: LGHDT and YNNKEL (reference sequence). Trimming cost V 2 bases and J 2 bases, with 10 bases left between them. This chain's CDR3 is CASSQQPTTYNEQFF. DNA for the CDR3: TGTGCCAGCAGCCAACAGCCAACTACCTACAATGAGCAGTTCTTC.

This sequence joins TRBV5-1 and TRBJ2-5; D is undetermined. V lost 4 bases and J 2 bases, leaving 9 bases between the germline ends. The V gene's germline CDR1 is SGHRS and CDR2 YFSETQ. This CDR3 has 13 amino acids. The CDR3 loop is CASSRLVQETQYF. The CDR3 nucleotides read TGCGCCAGCAGCCGGTTAGTACAAGAGACCCAGTACTTC. The full variable domain, with the rest looked up from reference TRBV5-1 and TRBJ2-5, is KAGVTQTPRYLIKTRGQQVTLSCSPISGHRSVSWYQQTPGQGLQFLFEYFSETQRNKGNFPGRFSGRQFSNSRSEMNVSTLELGDSALYLCASSRLVQETQYFGPGTRLLVL.

The rearrangement uses TRBV7-2 and TRBJ2-1, with a tentative D call TRBD2 (6 bases). Germline V gives CDR1 SGHTA, CDR2 FQGNSA. V gave up 8 bases and J gave up 7 bases, with 15 bases separating them. This CDR3 comprises 13 residues. The CDR3 is CASDPGTQNEQFF. CDR3 sequence (DNA): TGTGCCAGCGACCCCGGGACTCAAAATGAGCAGTTCTTC.

This clonotype has a handful of counts. This chain joins TRBV9 and TRBJ1-5, with D hard to call. V was clipped by 1 base and J by 2 bases, with 13 bases between them. The CDR3 is 16 amino acids. Per germline, CDR1 SGDLS and CDR2 YYNGEE. The CDR3 region is CASSVSSGVGNQPQHF. The CDR3 region has the DNA TGTGCCAGCAGCGTATCGTCCGGCGTCGGCAATCAGCCCCAGCATTTT.

J is TRBJ2-3 and V is TRBV7-9, with 7 positions matching TRBD2. With 6 bases clipped from V and 6 bases from J, the junction kept 12 bases outside the gene matches. The CDR3 sequence is 15 residues long. Germline V gene lookup returns CDR1 SEHNR and CDR2 FQNEAQ (reference sequence). CDR3 amino acids: CASSLGGDAADTQYF. The CDR3 coding sequence is TGTGCCAGCAGTTTGGGAGGGGACGCAGCTGATACGCAGTATTTT.

The chain combines TRBV29-1 with TRBJ2-1; D not resolved. Germline V gene sequence: CDR1 SQVTM, CDR2 ANQGSEA. CDR3 length: 15 amino acids. The V end was cut by 4 bases, the J end by 0 bases, with 13 bases between. The CDR3 sequence: CSVGSSYSSYNEQFF. The CDR3 DNA reads as TGCAGCGTTGGTTCCAGCTACAGCTCCTACAATGAGCAGTTCTTC.

This clonotype was counted at least ten times. V gene TRBV18 combines with J gene TRBJ1-1; D not certain. Germline V lookup: CDR1 KGHSH, CDR2 LQKENI. V shed 5 bases and J shed 6 bases, with 13 bases lying between them. CDR3 length equals 13 residues. The CDR3 loop is CASSGMDGAEAFF. The CDR3 nucleotides read TGTGCCAGCTCAGGAATGGATGGCGCTGAAGCTTTCTTT. The variable domain in full, completed from reference TRBV18 and TRBJ1-1, reads NAGVMQNPRHLVRRRGQEARLRCSPMKGHSHVYWYRQLPEEGLKFMVYLQKENIIDESGMPKERFSAEFPKEGPSILRIQQVVRGDSAAYFCASSGMDGAEAFFGQGTRLTVV.

Many counts were recorded for this clonotype. V and J are TRBV29-1 and TRBJ2-1, with D maybe TRBD2 (5 bases). CDR1 SQVTM and CDR2 ANQGSEA come from the germline V gene. V lost 7 bases and J lost 4, with 11 bases in between. This CDR3 is 12 amino acids long. The CDR3 sequence: CSGDPGYNEQFF. The CDR3 DNA reads TGCAGCGGAGACCCGGGGTACAATGAGCAGTTCTTC.

The V and J genes are TRBV12-3 or TRBV12-4 and TRBJ1-1; TRBD1 aligns across 7 bases. This CDR3 is built from 14 residues. The junction had 5 bases not matched to a gene; V was cut back by 4 bases and J by 3 bases. Here the CDR3 DNA reads TGTGCCAGCAGTTATCAGGGGGTGGACACTGAAGCTTTCTTT. Encoded protein: CASSYQGVDTEAFF.

This clonotype was detected a few times. V is TRBV20-1 and J is TRBJ2-1; maybe TRBD2 (5 bases). Germline CDR1 and CDR2: DFQATT and SNEGSKA (reference sequence). Trimming took 2 bases from V and 1 from J, leaving 9 bases between them. The CDR3 totals 14 residues. The CDR3 DNA reads TGCAGTGCTAGACGTAGCGTTTCCTACAATGAGCAGTTCTTC. This codes for CSARRSVSYNEQFF.

The V and J genes are TRBV10-3 and TRBJ2-2, with TRBD2 matching over 11 bases. Germline-derived CDR1 and CDR2 are ENHRY and SYGVKD. J was trimmed by 4 bases and V by 2 bases; bases with no gene match: 9. CDR3 length: 18 residues. CDR3 residues: CAISELALAGAGTGELFF. As DNA, the CDR3 is TGTGCCATCAGTGAGCTGGCACTAGCGGGAGCGGGCACCGGGGAGCTGTTTTTT.

This sequence joins TRBV30 and TRBJ1-6; the D is unclear. This CDR3 spans 15 amino acids. V was pared by 1 base and J by 7 bases, with 14 bases between. CDR1 and CDR2 from the germline V gene are GTSNPN and SVGIG (reference sequence). CDR3 sequence reads: CAWSAYLGGNSPLHF. The CDR3, as DNA: TGTGCCTGGAGTGCCTATCTGGGCGGGAATTCACCCCTCCACTTT.

V gene TRBV3-1 combines with J gene TRBJ2-1, with D unresolved. This CDR3 contains 13 residues. The V end was cut by 4 bases, the J end by 6 bases, with 10 bases between. CDR1 and CDR2 from the germline V gene are LGHDT and YNNKEL (reference sequence). The chain's CDR3 is CASSLSYRNEQFF. CDR3 bases: TGTGCCAGCAGCCTATCCTACCGCAATGAGCAGTTCTTC.

The rearrangement joins TRBV6-1 to TRBJ2-1; unclear D gene. The CDR3 is 13 residues long. Trimming removed 6 bases at V and 8 bases at J, with 14 bases between. CDR1 is MNHNS, CDR2 SASEGT, per germline. This CDR3 reads CASRATTGDEQFF. The CDR3, as DNA: TGTGCCAGCAGAGCTACAACTGGGGATGAGCAGTTCTTC.

This clonotype was found a few times. The chain carries TRBV20-1 and TRBJ2-3, with D hard to call. The CDR3 has 12 residues. In germline, CDR1 is DFQATT, CDR2 SNEGSKA (reference sequence). V lost 3 bases and J lost 3, with 7 bases in between. The CDR3 protein is CSARVTTDTQYF. Written as DNA, the CDR3 is TGCAGTGCTAGGGTGACAACAGATACGCAGTATTTT.

This clonotype was seen a few times. The J gene is TRBJ1-2, the V gene TRBV29-1; the match to TRBD1 covers 8 bases. The V gene end was trimmed by 6 bases and the J gene end by 8 bases; junction bases not matched to a gene: 8. Germline V gene sequence: CDR1 SQVTM, CDR2 ANQGSEA. This CDR3 region has 12 residues. The CDR3 loop is CSVDRATRGYTF. The CDR3 nucleotides are TGCAGCGTGGACAGGGCCACGCGAGGCTACACCTTC.